Sequencing of this T cell receptor beta chain was carried out in a study of molecular identifiers for immune sequencing clone quantification. V lost 1 base, J lost 3 bases, and 3 bases stayed unmatched. This CDR3 has 15 residues. Germline V gene data show CDR1 as SEHNR and CDR2 as FQNEAQ (reference sequence). Sorted naive CD8 T cells, 20,000 to 1,000,000, were sequenced from 10%, 30% or 50% RNA. Library preparation followed earlier protocols using designated TCR primers. TCRdb re-derived calls from the PCR reads in MiXCR, one entry per CDR3 protein. The table shows 600,000 to 650,000 distinct CDR3 sequences, with 20% occurring only once. Note on this clonotype: Antigen specificity is unknown.

Study-wide findings and caveats: Clonotypes surpassing 20 RNA copies contained over 97% of effector molecules, versus under 1% in naive cells.

The sample consisted of naive CD8+ T cells from blood, with Jurkat cell RNA spiked in. Subset specified: FACS-sorted CD8+CD4-CCR7+CD45RA+ naive T cells. The sequence came from a human donor in good health. Some libraries in this study had Jurkat cell RNA spiked in. The V call is TRBV7-9, the J call TRBJ2-7; 10 bases match TRBD1. CDR3 bases: TGTGCCAGCAGCTTAGAGACAGGGGGCATCTACGAGCAGTACTTC. Its translation: CASSLETGGIYEQYF.